A single sample gave rise to the 10 T cell receptor beta chains below, sequenced in a study of T-cell memory formation after mild COVID-19. MiXCR was run by TCRdb on the 5' RACE reads, yielding one entry per CDR3 protein. The repertoire holds roughly 140,000 distinct CDR3 sequences, with 11% to 15% as singletons. The specimen sequenced was PBMCs or a T cell subset sorted from them (not recorded which). Source of these receptors: an adult woman who had mild COVID-19 (a few samples of this study predate the infection). Cell type and time point are not known.

This clonotype was found a few times. The rearrangement links TRBV5-1 to TRBJ2-1, with a tentative D call TRBD2 (7 bases). CDR3 length: 18 residues. The V gene's germline CDR1 is SGHRS and CDR2 YFSETQ. V was cut by 4 bases and J by 4 bases, with 24 bases left in between. The CDR3, as DNA: TGCGCCAGCAGCCGGGGGCGGGGGCCGAGCGGGTTTTACAATGAGCAGTTCTTC. It is translated as CASSRGRGPSGFYNEQFF. The full variable domain, with the rest looked up from reference TRBV5-1 and TRBJ2-1, is KAGVTQTPRYLIKTRGQQVTLSCSPISGHRSVSWYQQTPGQGLQFLFEYFSETQRNKGNFPGRFSGRQFSNSRSEMNVSTLELGDSALYLCASSRGRGPSGFYNEQFFGPGTRLTVL.

This clonotype turned up a few times. The chain is built from TRBV6-6 and TRBJ1-1; 7 nucleotides match TRBD1. CDR1 and CDR2 (germline): MNHNY, SVGAGI (reference sequence). The CDR3 has 15 residues. V was clipped by 5 bases and J by 1 base; unmatched bases: 7. The CDR3 protein is CASSDARGKNTEAFF. CDR3 sequence (DNA): TGTGCCAGCAGTGACGCCAGGGGGAAGAACACTGAAGCTTTCTTT.

This clonotype was observed a few times. The chain couples TRBV20-1 to TRBJ2-1, with 9 bases matching TRBD2. Germline CDR1 and CDR2: DFQATT and SNEGSKA (reference sequence). The V segment lost 1 base and the J segment 7 bases; nucleotides outside the gene matches: 11. This CDR3 region has 16 residues. CDR3 in amino acids: CSARGPRGGLYNEQFF. For the CDR3, the DNA is TGCAGTGCTAGAGGACCGCGGGGGGGCCTTTATAATGAGCAGTTCTTC.

There are a few counts of this clonotype. V usage is TRBV27 and J usage is TRBJ2-5, with D possibly TRBD1 on 7 matching bases. CDR3 size: 15 residues. V was pared by 4 bases and J by 1 base, with 13 bases between. Germline loops: CDR1 MNHEY, CDR2 SMNVEV (reference sequence). CDR3 sequence reads: CASSYAGGSQETQYF. Written as DNA, the CDR3 is TGTGCCAGCAGTTACGCAGGGGGGTCCCAAGAGACCCAGTACTTC.

The chain carries TRBV7-9 and TRBJ1-5; D is uncertain. Germline lookup yields CDR1 SEHNR and CDR2 FQNEAQ (reference sequence). This CDR3 spans 15 amino acids. Trimming pared 1 base from V and 4 bases from J, leaving 11 bases between. This CDR3 reads CASSLGLGPNQPQHF. In DNA, the CDR3 is TGTGCCAGCAGCTTAGGTCTCGGACCGAATCAGCCCCAGCATTTT.

V gene TRBV7-2 combines with J gene TRBJ1-2, with a tentative D call TRBD1 (5 bases). The CDR3 runs 14 residues. Per germline, CDR1 SGHTA and CDR2 FQGNSA. V was trimmed by 4 bases and J by 3 bases, leaving 12 bases between them. Here the CDR3 DNA reads TGTGCCAGCAGCTCCTGGGACGGATACTATGGCTACACCTTC. Residues: CASSSWDGYYGYTF.

This clonotype was detected a few times. The genes are TRBV4-1 and TRBJ2-3; D is perhaps TRBD1 or TRBD2 (6 bases each). Deletions cut 3 bases from V and 4 bases from J, with 14 bases between. There are 15 residues in the CDR3. Germline V lookup: CDR1 MGHRA, CDR2 YSYEKL. DNA of the CDR3: TGCGCCAGCAGCCAGTCGGGGGCAAGTGCAGATACGCAGTATTTT. This sequence encodes CASSQSGASADTQYF.

The chain joins TRBV5-3 to TRBJ2-5; 9 bases are a match to TRBD2. TRBV5-3 is filed as an ORF, its function uncertain. This CDR3 is 18 amino acids long. The V and J ends lost 0 bases and 4 bases, in that order; junction bases with no gene match: 13. CDR3 loop: CARSLGPGPSGGRETQYF. DNA for the CDR3: TGTGCCAGAAGCTTGGGTCCAGGCCCCAGCGGGGGGAGAGAGACCCAGTACTTC.

This clonotype was detected only a few times. This sequence joins TRBV5-5 and TRBJ2-3; D may be TRBD2 (6 bases). Germline loops: CDR1 SGHKS, CDR2 YYEKEE (reference sequence). The CDR3 is made up of 15 amino acids. Trimming removed 2 bases from V and 1 base from J, with 11 bases in between. The DNA for the CDR3 is TGTGCCAGCAGCTTTCGGTCTAGCGGCACAGATACGCAGTATTTT. Amino acids: CASSFRSSGTDTQYF.

This chain joins TRBV20-1 and TRBJ2-5, with D uncertain. V was clipped by 1 base and J by 7 bases, with 13 bases between them. This CDR3 contains 13 residues. Germline CDR1 is DFQATT and CDR2 is SNEGSKA (reference sequence). CDR3 sequence (DNA): TGCAGTGCTAGAGTCCCTGACGAAGGGACCCAGTACTTC. Protein sequence: CSARVPDEGTQYF.